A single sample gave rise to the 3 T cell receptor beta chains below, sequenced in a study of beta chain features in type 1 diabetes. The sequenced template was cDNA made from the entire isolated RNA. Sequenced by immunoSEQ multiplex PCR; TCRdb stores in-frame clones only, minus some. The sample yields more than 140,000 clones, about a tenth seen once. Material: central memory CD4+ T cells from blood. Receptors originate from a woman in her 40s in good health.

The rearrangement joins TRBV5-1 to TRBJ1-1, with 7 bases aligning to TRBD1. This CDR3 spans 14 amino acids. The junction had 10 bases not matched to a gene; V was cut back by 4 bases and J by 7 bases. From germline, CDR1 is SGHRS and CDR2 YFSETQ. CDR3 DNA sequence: TGCGCCAGCAGCGCCGGGAGGGGGCGCGGTGAAGCTTTCTTT. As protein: CASSAGRGRGEAFF.

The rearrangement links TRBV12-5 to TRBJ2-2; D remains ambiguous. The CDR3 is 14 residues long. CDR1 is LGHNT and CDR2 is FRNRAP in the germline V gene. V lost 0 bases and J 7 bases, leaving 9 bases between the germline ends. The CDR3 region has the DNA TGTGCTAGTGGTTTGGTTCGCCCCAGCGGGGAGCTGTTTTTT. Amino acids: CASGLVRPSGELFF.

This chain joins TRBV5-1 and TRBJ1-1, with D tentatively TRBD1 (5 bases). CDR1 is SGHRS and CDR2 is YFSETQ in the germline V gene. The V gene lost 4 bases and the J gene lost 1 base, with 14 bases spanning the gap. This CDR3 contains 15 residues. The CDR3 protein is CASSKGLEGNTEAFF. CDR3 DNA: TGCGCCAGCAGCAAGGGGCTGGAGGGGAACACTGAAGCTTTCTTT.